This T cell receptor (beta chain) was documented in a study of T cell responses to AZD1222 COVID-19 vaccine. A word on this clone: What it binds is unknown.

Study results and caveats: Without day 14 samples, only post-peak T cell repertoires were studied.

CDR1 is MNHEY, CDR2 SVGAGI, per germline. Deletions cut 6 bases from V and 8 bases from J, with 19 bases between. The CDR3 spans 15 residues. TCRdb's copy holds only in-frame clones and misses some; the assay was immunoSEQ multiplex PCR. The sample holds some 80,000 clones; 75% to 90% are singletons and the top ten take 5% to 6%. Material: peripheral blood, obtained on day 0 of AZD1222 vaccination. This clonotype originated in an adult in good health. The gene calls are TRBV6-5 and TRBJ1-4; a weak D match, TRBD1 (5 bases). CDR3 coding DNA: TGTGCCAGCAGACGCCGGGACCCAGGCCGGGAAAAACTGTTTTTT. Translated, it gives CASRRRDPGREKLFF.